These 15 T cell receptor beta chains share one sample of origin, sequenced in a study of shared clonotypes between healthy human individuals. In the naive CD8 group, cells lacked CD45RO and were positively selected for CCR7, so terminally differentiated effector memory CD45RA+ cells were left out. The method was immunoSEQ multiplex PCR; TCRdb's version includes in-frame clones alone and lacks a portion of them. The repertoire includes 2 million to 2.5 million clones, about 93% of them detected once, and roughly 1.8% sits in the top ten. Sequencing input: naive CD8+ T cells from PBMCs. These TCRs come from a man younger than 30 in good health. Some clones in this sample may be carry-over from other donors' samples.

V and J are TRBV4-2 and TRBJ1-4, with D unclear. CDR3 size: 17 residues. Trimming removed 1 base from V and 0 bases from J, with 12 bases in between. In germline, CDR1 is LGHNA, CDR2 YNFKEQ. The chain's CDR3 is CASSQVGTVATNEKLFF. CDR3 nucleotide sequence: TGTGCCAGCAGCCAAGTTGGAACGGTTGCAACTAATGAAAAACTGTTTTTT.

This clone was seen a single time. V gene TRBV19 combines with J gene TRBJ2-7; D gene uncertain. The CDR3 is 13 amino acids. Deletions cut 5 bases from V and 4 bases from J, with 12 bases between. CDR1 LNHDA and CDR2 SQIVND come from the germline V gene (reference sequence). The CDR3 loop reads CASSPGPEYEQYF. CDR3 DNA: TGTGCCAGTAGTCCCGGGCCCGAGTACGAGCAGTACTTC.

J is TRBJ2-3 and V is TRBV29-1; D might be TRBD1 or TRBD2, each matching 5 bases. Germline-derived CDR1 and CDR2 are SQVTM and ANQGSEA. Between the trimmed V and J ends, which lost 4 bases and 0 bases, there was a span of 17 bases. CDR3 length: 16 amino acids. Written as DNA, the CDR3 is TGCAGCGTTGCTGGGGGACCAGTTAGAAGCACAGATACGCAGTATTTT. Its translation is CSVAGGPVRSTDTQYF.

The V and J genes are TRBV6-1 and TRBJ2-7; D not certain. Germline V gene lookup returns CDR1 MNHNS and CDR2 SASEGT. The V end lost 7 bases, the J end lost 4 bases, and 14 bases lay between the germline ends. The CDR3 runs 13 residues. The CDR3 reads CASTEVIAYEQYF. CDR3 nucleotides: TGTGCCAGCACCGAGGTTATCGCATACGAGCAGTACTTC.

This clone appeared once. This rearrangement joins TRBV27 to TRBJ2-7; no clear D gene. The length of the CDR3 is 14 residues. Germline values: CDR1 MNHEY, CDR2 SMNVEV (reference sequence). The V end lost 6 bases, the J end lost 4 bases, and 16 bases lay between the germline ends. CDR3 loop: CASRVSTAQYEQYF. CDR3 coding DNA: TGTGCCAGCAGGGTGTCGACCGCGCAATACGAGCAGTACTTC.

This sequence joins TRBV27 and TRBJ2-7, with TRBD2 as a possible D gene (5 bases). CDR3 length: 14 residues. The germline V gene has CDR1 MNHEY and CDR2 SMNVEV (reference sequence). The V and J ends lost 1 base and 3 bases respectively, with 10 bases between them. CDR3 amino acids: CASSLWGDGYEQYF. DNA for the CDR3: TGTGCCAGCAGTTTATGGGGAGATGGCTACGAGCAGTACTTC.

V and J are TRBV5-1 and TRBJ1-1; D not certain. Germline V CDR1 and CDR2: SGHRS, YFSETQ. The V end was cut by 4 bases, the J end by 4 bases, with 14 bases between. The CDR3 consists of 14 residues. Here the CDR3 DNA reads TGCGCCAGCAGCAATGGGTACTCGACCACTGAAGCTTTCTTT. It yields the protein CASSNGYSTTEAFF.

This clone was counted a few times. The chain carries TRBV7-9 and TRBJ1-1; no clear D. The CDR3 length is 13 residues. Trimming stripped 1 base from V and 8 bases from J, with 11 bases between. The germline V gene encodes CDR1 SEHNR and CDR2 FQNEAQ (reference sequence). The CDR3 bases are TGTGCCAGCAGCTTAGGAGGGCAGGCAGAAGCTTTCTTT. Translation gives CASSLGGQAEAFF.

This clone has only a few counts. Other DNA sequences in this sample translate to the same CDR3. The chain links TRBV27 to TRBJ1-5; D not certain. V was trimmed by 2 bases and J by 1 base, leaving 6 bases between them. The length of the CDR3 is 14 residues. Germline V lookup: CDR1 MNHEY, CDR2 SMNVEV (reference sequence). CDR3 residues: CASSLLGSNQPQHF. CDR3 nucleotide sequence: TGTGCCAGCAGTTTACTAGGGAGCAATCAGCCCCAGCATTTT.

This chain joins TRBV10-3 and TRBJ2-7; no definite D call. Trimming took off 2 bases at V and 6 bases at J, with 8 bases between the two ends. Germline CDR1 ENHRY, CDR2 SYGVKD. This CDR3 region has 12 residues. The CDR3 loop reads CAISEVGSEQYF. CDR3 DNA sequence: TGTGCCATCAGTGAGGTTGGGTCCGAGCAGTACTTC.

The J gene is TRBJ2-7, the V gene TRBV5-1; 16 bases fit TRBD2. Per germline, CDR1 SGHRS and CDR2 YFSETQ. With V trimmed by 3 bases and J by 3 bases, 3 bases remained unmatched. This CDR3 has 16 amino acids. CDR3 sequence: CASSSGLAGGYYEQYF. CDR3 coding DNA: TGCGCCAGCAGCTCGGGACTAGCGGGAGGGTACTACGAGCAGTACTTC.

The CDR3 DNA sequence: TGTGCCAGCGGGGTGGTAGGGGATATGGAGTTCTTC. Translation: CASGVVGDMEFF. The genes are TRBV6-1 and TRBJ2-1, with D perhaps TRBD1 (5 bases). This CDR3 comprises 12 residues. CDR1 and CDR2 (germline): MNHNS, SASEGT. The V end lost 8 bases, the J end lost 14 bases, and 19 bases lay between the germline ends.

J is TRBJ2-7 and V is TRBV4-3, with 7 bases that match TRBD2. Trimming removed 0 bases from V and 4 bases from J; junction bases left unmatched: 6. The CDR3 contains 15 residues. CDR1 LGHNA and CDR2 YSLEER come from the germline V gene. CDR3 sequence (DNA): TGCGCCAGCAGCCAAGATCCGGGACTACCTTACGAGCAGTACTTC. Protein product: CASSQDPGLPYEQYF.

This rearrangement joins TRBV9 to TRBJ2-1, with D perhaps TRBD1 (6 bases). Germline V lookup: CDR1 SGDLS, CDR2 YYNGEE. Trimming stripped 0 bases from V and 1 base from J, with 11 bases between. The CDR3 is 16 residues long. The CDR3 nucleotides read TGTGCCAGCAGCGTAGCGGTGGACAGTTCCTACAATGAGCAGTTCTTC. This sequence encodes CASSVAVDSSYNEQFF.

V and J are TRBV7-9 and TRBJ1-4; 8 bases line up with TRBD1. The junction had 5 bases not matched to a gene; V was cut back by 5 bases and J by 6 bases. The CDR3 totals 14 residues. The germline gives CDR1 SEHNR, CDR2 FQNEAQ (reference sequence). CDR3 in DNA: TGTGCCAGCAGCCAGACAGGGGAGGATGAAAAACTGTTTTTT. Its translation is CASSQTGEDEKLFF.